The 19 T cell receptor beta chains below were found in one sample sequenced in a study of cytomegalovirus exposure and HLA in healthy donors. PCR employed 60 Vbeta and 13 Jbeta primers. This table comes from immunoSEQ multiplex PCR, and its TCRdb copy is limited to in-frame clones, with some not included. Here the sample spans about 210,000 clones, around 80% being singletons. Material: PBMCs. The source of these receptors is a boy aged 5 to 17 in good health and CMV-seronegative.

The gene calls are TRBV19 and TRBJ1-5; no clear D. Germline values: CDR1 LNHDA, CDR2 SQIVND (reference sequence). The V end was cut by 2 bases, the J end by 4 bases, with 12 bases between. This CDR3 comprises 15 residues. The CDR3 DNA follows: TGTGCCAGTAGTATAACAGACGGGAGGAATCAGCCCCAGCATTTT. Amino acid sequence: CASSITDGRNQPQHF. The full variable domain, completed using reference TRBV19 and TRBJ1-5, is DGGITQSPKYLFRKEGQNVTLSCEQNLNHDAMYWYRQDPGQGLRLIYYSQIVNDFQKGDIAEGYSVSREKKESFPLTVTSAQKNPTAFYLCASSITDGRNQPQHFGDGTRLSIL.

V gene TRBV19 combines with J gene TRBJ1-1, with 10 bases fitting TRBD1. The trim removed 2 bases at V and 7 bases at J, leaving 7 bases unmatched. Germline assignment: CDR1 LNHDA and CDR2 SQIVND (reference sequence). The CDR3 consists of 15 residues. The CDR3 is CASSIIETGGNEAFF. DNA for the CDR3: TGTGCCAGTAGTATAATCGAGACAGGGGGCAATGAAGCTTTCTTT.

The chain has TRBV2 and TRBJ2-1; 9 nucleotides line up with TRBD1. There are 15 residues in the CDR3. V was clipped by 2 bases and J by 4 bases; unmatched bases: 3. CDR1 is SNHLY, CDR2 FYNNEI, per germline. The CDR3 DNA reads TGTGCCAGCAGTGAAAACAGGGGGCGATACAATGAGCAGTTCTTC. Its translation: CASSENRGRYNEQFF.

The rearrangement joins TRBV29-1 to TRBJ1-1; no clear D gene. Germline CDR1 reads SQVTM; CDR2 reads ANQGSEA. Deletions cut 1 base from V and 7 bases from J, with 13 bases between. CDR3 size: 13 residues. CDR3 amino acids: CSVEGGYGGEAFF. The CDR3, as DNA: TGCAGCGTTGAAGGCGGGTACGGCGGTGAAGCTTTCTTT. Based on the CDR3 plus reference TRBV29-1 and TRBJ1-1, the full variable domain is SAVISQKPSRDICQRGTSLTIQCQVDSQVTMMFWYRQQPGQSLTLIATANQGSEATYESGFVIDKFPISRPNLTFSTLTVSNMSPEDSSIYLCSVEGGYGGEAFFGQGTRLTVV.

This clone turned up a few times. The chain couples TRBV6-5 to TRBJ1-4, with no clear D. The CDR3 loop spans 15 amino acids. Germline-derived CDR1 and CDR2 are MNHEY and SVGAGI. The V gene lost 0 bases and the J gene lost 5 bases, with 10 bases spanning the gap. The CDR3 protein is CASSYSEGGNEKLFF. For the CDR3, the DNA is TGTGCCAGCAGTTACTCAGAGGGCGGAAATGAAAAACTGTTTTTT.

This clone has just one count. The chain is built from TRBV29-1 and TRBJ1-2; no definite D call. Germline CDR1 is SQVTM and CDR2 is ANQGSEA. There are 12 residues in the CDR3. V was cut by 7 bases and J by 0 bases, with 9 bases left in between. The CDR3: CSAPTSNYGYTF. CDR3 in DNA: TGCAGCGCCCCGACTTCTAACTATGGCTACACCTTC.

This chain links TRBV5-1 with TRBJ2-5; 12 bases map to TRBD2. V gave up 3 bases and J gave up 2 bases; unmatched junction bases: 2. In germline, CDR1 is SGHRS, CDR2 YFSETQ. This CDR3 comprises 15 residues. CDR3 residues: CASSWTSGEQETQYF. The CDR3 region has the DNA TGCGCCAGCAGCTGGACTAGCGGGGAGCAAGAGACCCAGTACTTC.

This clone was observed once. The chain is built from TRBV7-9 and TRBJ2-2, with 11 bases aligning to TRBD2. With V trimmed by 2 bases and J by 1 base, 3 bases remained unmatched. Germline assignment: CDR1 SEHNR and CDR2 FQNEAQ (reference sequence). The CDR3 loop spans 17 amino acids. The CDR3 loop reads CASSLRLAGLNTGELFF. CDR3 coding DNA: TGTGCCAGCAGCTTAAGACTAGCGGGATTGAACACCGGGGAGCTGTTTTTT.

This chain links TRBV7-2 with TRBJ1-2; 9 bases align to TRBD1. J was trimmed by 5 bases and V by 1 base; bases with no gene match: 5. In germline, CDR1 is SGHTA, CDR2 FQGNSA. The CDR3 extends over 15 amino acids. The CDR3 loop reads CASSLGGGQGYGYTF. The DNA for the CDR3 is TGTGCCAGCAGCTTAGGGGGGGGACAGGGTTATGGCTACACCTTC.

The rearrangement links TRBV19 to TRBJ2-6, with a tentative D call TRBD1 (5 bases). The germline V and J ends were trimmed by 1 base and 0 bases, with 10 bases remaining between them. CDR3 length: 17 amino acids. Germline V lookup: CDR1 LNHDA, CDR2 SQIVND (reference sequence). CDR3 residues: CASSIVDSPSGANVLTF. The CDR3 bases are TGTGCCAGTAGTATAGTAGACAGTCCCTCTGGGGCCAACGTCCTGACTTTC. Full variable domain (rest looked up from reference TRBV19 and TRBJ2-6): DGGITQSPKYLFRKEGQNVTLSCEQNLNHDAMYWYRQDPGQGLRLIYYSQIVNDFQKGDIAEGYSVSREKKESFPLTVTSAQKNPTAFYLCASSIVDSPSGANVLTFGAGSRLTVL.

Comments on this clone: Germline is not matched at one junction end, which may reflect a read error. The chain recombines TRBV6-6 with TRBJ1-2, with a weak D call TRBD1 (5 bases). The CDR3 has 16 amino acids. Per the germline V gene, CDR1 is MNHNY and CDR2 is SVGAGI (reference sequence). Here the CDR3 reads CASSYSSRVLQYGYPF. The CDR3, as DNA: TGTGCCAGCAGTTACTCGAGCAGGGTCCTTCAGTATGGCTACCCCTTC.

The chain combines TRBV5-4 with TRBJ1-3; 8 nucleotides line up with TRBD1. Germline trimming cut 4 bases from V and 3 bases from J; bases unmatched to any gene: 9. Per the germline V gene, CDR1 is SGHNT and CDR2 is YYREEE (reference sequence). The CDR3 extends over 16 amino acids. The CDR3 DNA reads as TGTGCCAGCAGCGCCGGTCGGGACAGGAGTGGAAACACCATATATTTT. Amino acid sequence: CASSAGRDRSGNTIYF.

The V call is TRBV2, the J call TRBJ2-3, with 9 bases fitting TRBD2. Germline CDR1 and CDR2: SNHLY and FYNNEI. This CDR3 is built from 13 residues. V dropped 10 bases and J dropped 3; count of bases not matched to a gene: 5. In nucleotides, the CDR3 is TGTGCCACTCAGAGCGGGGGGACAGATACGCAGTATTTT. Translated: CATQSGGTDTQYF.

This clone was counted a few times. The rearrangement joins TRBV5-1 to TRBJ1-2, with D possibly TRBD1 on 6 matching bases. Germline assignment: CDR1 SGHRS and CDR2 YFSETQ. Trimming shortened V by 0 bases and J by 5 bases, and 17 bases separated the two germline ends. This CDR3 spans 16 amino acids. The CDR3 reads CASSLGVIQGLYGYTF. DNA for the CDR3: TGCGCCAGCAGCTTGGGGGTTATACAGGGTTTATATGGCTACACCTTC.

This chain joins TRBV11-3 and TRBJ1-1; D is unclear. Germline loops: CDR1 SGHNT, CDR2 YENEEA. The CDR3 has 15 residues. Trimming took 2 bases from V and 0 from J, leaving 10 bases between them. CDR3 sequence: CASSLWVRVNTEAFF. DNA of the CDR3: TGTGCCAGCAGCTTATGGGTGCGGGTGAACACTGAAGCTTTCTTT.

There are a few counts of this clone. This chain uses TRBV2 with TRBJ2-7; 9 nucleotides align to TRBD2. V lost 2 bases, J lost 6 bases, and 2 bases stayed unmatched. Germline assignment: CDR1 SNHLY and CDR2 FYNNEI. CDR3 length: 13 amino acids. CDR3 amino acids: CASSESSGTEQYF. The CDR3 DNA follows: TGTGCCAGCAGTGAATCTAGCGGGACCGAGCAGTACTTC.

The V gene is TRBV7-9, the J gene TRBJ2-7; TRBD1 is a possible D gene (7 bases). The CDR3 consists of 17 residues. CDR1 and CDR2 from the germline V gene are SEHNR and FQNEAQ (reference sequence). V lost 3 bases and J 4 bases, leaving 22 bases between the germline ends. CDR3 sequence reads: CASSLAWRDSVLYEQYF. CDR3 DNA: TGTGCCAGCAGCTTGGCGTGGAGGGACAGCGTCCTATACGAGCAGTACTTC.

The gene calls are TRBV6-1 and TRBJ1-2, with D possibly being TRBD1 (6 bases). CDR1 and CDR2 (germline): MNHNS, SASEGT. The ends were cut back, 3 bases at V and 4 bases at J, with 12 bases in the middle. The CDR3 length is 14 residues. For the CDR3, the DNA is TGTGCCAGCAGTGAGGCCAGGGGCTCCTATGGCTACACCTTC. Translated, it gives CASSEARGSYGYTF.

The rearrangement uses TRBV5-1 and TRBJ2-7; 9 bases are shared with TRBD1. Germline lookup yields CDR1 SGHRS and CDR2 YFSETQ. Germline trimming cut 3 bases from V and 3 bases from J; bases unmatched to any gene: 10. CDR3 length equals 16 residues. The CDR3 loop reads CASSSNVGQGYYEQYF. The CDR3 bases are TGCGCCAGCAGCTCAAATGTCGGACAGGGGTACTACGAGCAGTACTTC.